This TCR beta chain was recorded in a study of blood T cells in healthy people across ages. Per sample, extraction of total RNA gave at least 6 micrograms in every case. PCR was performed a second time for 7 to 11 cycles using a sample-barcoded 5' primer and a J-beta primer mix. Sequencing of every sample gave 2.5 million or more CDR3-containing paired-end reads. Via MiXCR, TCRdb re-called the 5' RACE reads, giving one row per CDR3 protein. The sample contains approximately 800,000 distinct CDR3 sequences, about 55% of which appear only once. About this clonotype itself: Its specificity is not known.

Study-wide results and caveats: Per million T cells, TCR beta diversity dropped roughly linearly as age increased.

The germline gives CDR1 MNHEY, CDR2 SVGAGI. V was clipped by 2 bases and J by 2 bases, with 6 bases between them. The CDR3 extends over 13 amino acids. This TCR derives from an elderly man in good health. The rearrangement links TRBV6-5 to TRBJ1-2; D gene ambiguous. Sequenced input: blood. The CDR3 region is CASSYLGNYGYTF. CDR3 nucleotides: TGTGCCAGCAGTTACCTGGGCAACTATGGCTACACCTTC.